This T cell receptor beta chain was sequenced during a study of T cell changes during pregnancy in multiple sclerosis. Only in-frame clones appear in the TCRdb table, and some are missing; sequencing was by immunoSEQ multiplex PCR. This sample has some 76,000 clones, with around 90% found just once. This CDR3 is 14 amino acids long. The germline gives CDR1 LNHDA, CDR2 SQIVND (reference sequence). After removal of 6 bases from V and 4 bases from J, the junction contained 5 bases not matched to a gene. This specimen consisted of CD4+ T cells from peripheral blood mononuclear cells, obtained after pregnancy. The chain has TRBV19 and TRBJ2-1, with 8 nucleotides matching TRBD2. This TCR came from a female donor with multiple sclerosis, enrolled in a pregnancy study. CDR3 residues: CASRVLAGYNEQFF. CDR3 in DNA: TGTGCCAGTAGAGTGTTAGCGGGGTACAATGAGCAGTTCTTC.